This entry features one TCR beta chain sequence. Survey-level immunoSEQ sequencing profiled the TCR beta repertoire. TCRdb's table, derived via immunoSEQ multiplex PCR, lists solely in-frame clones and lacks some. This table holds some 48,000 clones, approximately 95% found once. The CDR3 spans 15 residues. After removal of 10 bases from V and 8 bases from J, the junction contained 16 bases not matched to a gene. Germline V gene lookup returns CDR1 MNHEY and CDR2 SMNVEV (reference sequence). The sequence was obtained from a man in his forties with rheumatoid arthritis. The sequenced sample consisted of PBMCs. V is TRBV27 and J is TRBJ1-2; TRBD1 agrees at 10 bases. Written as DNA, the CDR3 is TGTGCCACCCAGAAATCCCGGGACAGGGGTGCGGGCTACACCTTC. This sequence encodes CATQKSRDRGAGYTF.